This T cell receptor beta chain derives from a study of OX40 agonist ivuxolimab in advanced cancers. Collection of blood occurred at baseline, at cycle 4 day 1, and at cycle 7 day 1. Here immunoSEQ multiplex PCR was the method, and the copy in TCRdb shows in-frame clones only, minus some. The table lists 55,000 to 70,000 clones, roughly 90% of them singletons, with 0.85% to 1.2% in the top ten. J lost 7 bases, V lost 3 bases, and 11 bases had no gene match. Per the germline V gene, CDR1 is SGHAT and CDR2 is FQNNGV. There are 15 residues in the CDR3. A word on this clone: Its antigen is unknown.

Study-level results: Among the lowest peripheral clonal expansion occurred in 0.1-3.0 mg/kg partial responders. CD8+ T cells (on average) carried more expanded clones than CD4+ T cells.

Sequences were derived from CD4+ or CD8+ T cells sorted from blood, sampled in a trial of the OX40 agonist ivuxolimab. The chain carries TRBV11-2 and TRBJ2-7; the match to TRBD2 covers 8 bases. The clonotype originates from an adult with an advanced solid tumor such as melanoma, head and neck, liver or kidney cancer. The CDR3 is CASSLRGAGAQEQYF. CDR3 coding DNA: TGTGCCAGCAGCTTGCGGGGGGCCGGGGCCCAGGAGCAGTACTTC. The variable domain in full, with the rest retrieved from reference TRBV11-2 and TRBJ2-7, is EAGVAQSPRYKIIEKRQSVAFWCNPISGHATLYWYQQILGQGPKLLIQFQNNGVVDDSQLPKDRFSAERLKGVDSTLKIQPAKLEDSAVYLCASSLRGAGAQEQYFGPGTRLTVT.